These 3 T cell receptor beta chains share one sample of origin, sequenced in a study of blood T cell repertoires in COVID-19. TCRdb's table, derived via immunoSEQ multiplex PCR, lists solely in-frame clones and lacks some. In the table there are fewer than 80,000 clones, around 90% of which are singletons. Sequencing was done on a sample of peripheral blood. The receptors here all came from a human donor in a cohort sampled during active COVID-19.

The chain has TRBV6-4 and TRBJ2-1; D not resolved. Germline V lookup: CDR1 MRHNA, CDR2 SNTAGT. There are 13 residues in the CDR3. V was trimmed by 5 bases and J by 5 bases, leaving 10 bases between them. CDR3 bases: TGTGCCAGCAGTCAGATACCAGACAATGAGCAGTTCTTC. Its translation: CASSQIPDNEQFF.

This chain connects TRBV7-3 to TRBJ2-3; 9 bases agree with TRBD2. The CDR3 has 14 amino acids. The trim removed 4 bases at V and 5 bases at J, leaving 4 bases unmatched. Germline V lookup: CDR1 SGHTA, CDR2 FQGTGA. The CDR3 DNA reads TGTGCCAGCAGCTATAGCGGGGGTCAAGATACGCAGTATTTT. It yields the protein CASSYSGGQDTQYF.

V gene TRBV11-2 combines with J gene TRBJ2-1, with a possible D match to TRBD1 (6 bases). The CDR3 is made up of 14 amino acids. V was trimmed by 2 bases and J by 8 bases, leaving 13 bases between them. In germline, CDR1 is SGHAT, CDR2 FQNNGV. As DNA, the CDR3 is TGTGCCAGCAGCTTACTTCCGGACAGTGATGAGCAGTTCTTC. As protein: CASSLLPDSDEQFF.